Shown below are 5 T cell receptor beta chains from a single sample sequenced in a study of blood T cells in healthy people across ages. The use of a sample-barcoded 5' primer and a J-beta primer mix characterized a second PCR of roughly 6 to 11 cycles. TCRdb called the 5' RACE reads again in MiXCR, with one record for every CDR3 protein. The table includes 750,000 to 950,000 distinct CDR3 sequences, roughly 50% detected once. Sequenced material: blood. The receptor set was obtained from an elderly man in good health.

J is TRBJ2-1 and V is TRBV7-8, with 11 bases identical to TRBD1. Looked up from germline, CDR1 is SGHVS and CDR2 is FQNEAQ. The CDR3 covers 15 residues. Unmatched junction bases numbered 8, after V lost 5 bases and J lost 8 bases. The DNA for the CDR3 is TGTGCCAGCAGCCTAGGGGACAGGGGGGGGGATGAGCAGTTCTTC. Protein product: CASSLGDRGGDEQFF.

V gene TRBV6-5 combines with J gene TRBJ1-5; 9 bases are shared with TRBD1. The CDR3 spans 14 residues. With V trimmed by 8 bases and J by 7 bases, 9 bases remained unmatched. The germline gives CDR1 MNHEY, CDR2 SVGAGI. Written as DNA, the CDR3 is TGTGCCAGCGGACTATCGGGACAGGGCCAGCCCCAGCATTTT. Translated, it gives CASGLSGQGQPQHF.

The chain combines TRBV27 with TRBJ1-6; D possibly corresponds to TRBD1 (5 bases). Germline loops: CDR1 MNHEY, CDR2 SMNVEV (reference sequence). CDR3 length: 15 residues. V lost 5 bases and J 8 bases, leaving 16 bases between the germline ends. The CDR3 sequence is CASSAKGPYYSPLHF. In nucleotides, the CDR3 is TGTGCCAGCAGTGCGAAGGGACCCTACTATTCACCCCTCCACTTT.

V is TRBV6-1 and J is TRBJ1-2, with D possibly being TRBD1 (6 bases). Germline V gene data show CDR1 as MNHNS and CDR2 as SASEGT. Between the trimmed V and J ends, which lost 6 bases and 7 bases, there was a span of 12 bases. The CDR3 has 12 residues. The CDR3 protein is CASRQGSGGYTF. The CDR3 nucleotides are TGTGCCAGCAGACAGGGTTCGGGTGGCTACACCTTC.

V usage is TRBV2 and J usage is TRBJ2-7; 8 bases are shared with TRBD1. V was clipped by 6 bases and J by 1 base; unmatched bases: 11. CDR3 length equals 16 residues. Germline lookup yields CDR1 SNHLY and CDR2 FYNNEI. The CDR3 loop is CASRDRARQGSYEQYF. The CDR3 DNA reads as TGTGCCAGCAGGGACAGGGCGCGACAGGGATCCTACGAGCAGTACTTC.